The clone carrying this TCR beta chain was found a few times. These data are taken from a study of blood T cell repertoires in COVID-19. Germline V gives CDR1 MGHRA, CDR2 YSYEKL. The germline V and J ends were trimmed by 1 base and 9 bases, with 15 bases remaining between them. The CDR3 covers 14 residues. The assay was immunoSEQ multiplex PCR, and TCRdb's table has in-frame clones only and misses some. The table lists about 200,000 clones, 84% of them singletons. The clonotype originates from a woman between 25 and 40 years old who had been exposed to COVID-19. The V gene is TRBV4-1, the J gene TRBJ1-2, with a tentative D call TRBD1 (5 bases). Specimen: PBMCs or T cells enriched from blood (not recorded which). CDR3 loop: CASSQVGAPSSYTF. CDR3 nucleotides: TGCGCCAGCAGCCAAGTAGGGGCTCCCTCTAGCTACACCTTC.